These 6 T cell receptor beta chains were sequenced from one sample in a study of cytomegalovirus exposure and HLA in healthy donors. This PCR relied on a set of 60 Vbeta primers and 13 Jbeta primers. Sequenced by immunoSEQ multiplex PCR; TCRdb stores in-frame clones only, minus some. The profile shows under 150,000 clones, roughly four fifths of them singletons. Sequenced sample: PBMCs. Receptors were obtained from a woman in her 30s in good health and CMV-seropositive.

This clone is a singleton in its sample. Other DNA sequences from this sample encode an identical CDR3 as well. The rearrangement links TRBV2 to TRBJ2-2, with D possibly TRBD1 on 5 matching bases. In germline, CDR1 is SNHLY, CDR2 FYNNEI. V lost 6 bases and J lost 9, with 17 bases in between. This CDR3 spans 14 amino acids. The CDR3 is CASRADTSTRELFF. CDR3 coding DNA: TGTGCCAGCAGGGCGGACACTTCCACGCGGGAGCTGTTTTTT.

The genes are TRBV2 and TRBJ1-1; D gene ambiguous. CDR3 size: 11 residues. V lost 6 bases and J 3 bases, leaving 5 bases between the germline ends. The germline V gene has CDR1 SNHLY and CDR2 FYNNEI. The DNA of the CDR3 is TGTGCCAGCAGACCGGACACTGAAGCTTTCTTT. Residues: CASRPDTEAFF.

This chain joins TRBV4-1 and TRBJ1-2; 7 bases are a match to TRBD1. V shed 0 bases and J 7 bases; nucleotides not matched to a gene: 8. The germline V gene has CDR1 MGHRA and CDR2 YSYEKL. The CDR3 loop spans 15 amino acids. The CDR3 DNA reads as TGCGCCAGCAGCCAAGATGGAAGACAGGGATGTGGCTACACCTTC. Translating gives CASSQDGRQGCGYTF.

The rearrangement joins TRBV11-3 to TRBJ2-1, with D maybe TRBD2 (6 bases). Germline CDR1 is SGHNT and CDR2 is YENEEA. The CDR3 runs to 16 residues. V lost 2 bases and J lost 6, with 17 bases in between. In nucleotides, the CDR3 is TGTGCCAGCAGCTTATGGGCGACTGGAGGGCTCAATGAGCAGTTCTTC. Translation gives CASSLWATGGLNEQFF.

The chain couples TRBV6-5 to TRBJ2-1; 10 nucleotides line up with TRBD1. Germline lookup yields CDR1 MNHEY and CDR2 SVGAGI. Unmatched junction bases numbered 6, after V lost 2 bases and J lost 8 bases. The CDR3 totals 15 residues. The CDR3 loop reads CASSYRGTGEDEQFF. Here the CDR3 DNA reads TGTGCCAGCAGTTACCGCGGGACAGGGGAGGATGAGCAGTTCTTC.

The chain carries TRBV30 and TRBJ2-7, with a weak D call TRBD2 (5 bases). The CDR3 extends over 11 amino acids. With 2 bases removed from V and 7 bases from J, the gap between germline ends came to 9 bases. Germline V gene data show CDR1 as GTSNPN and CDR2 as SVGIG (reference sequence). CDR3 nucleotide sequence: TGTGCCTGGAGTTCTCAGCGGGAGCAGTACTTC. Translated, it gives CAWSSQREQYF. The complete variable domain, with remaining parts taken from reference TRBV30 and TRBJ2-7, reads SQTIHQWPATLVQPVGSPLSLECTVEGTSNPNLYWYRQAAGRGLQLLFYSVGIGQISSEVPQNLSASRPQDRQFILSSKKLLLSDSGFYLCAWSSQREQYFGPGTRLTVT.